At least ten counts were recorded for the clone carrying this TCR beta chain. The data are from a study of neurological immune-mediated disorders. A single record per CDR3 protein comes from TCRdb applying MiXCR to the 5' RACE reads. The sample lists roughly 50,000 distinct CDR3 sequences; 10% were seen once. This CDR3 spans 15 amino acids. CDR1 is MNHNY and CDR2 is SVGAGI in the germline V gene (reference sequence). Germline trimming cut 4 bases from V and 8 bases from J; bases unmatched to any gene: 11. This chain connects TRBV6-6 to TRBJ1-2; 9 bases map to TRBD1. The clonotype was recovered from a man aged 70 or older with HTLV-1-associated myelopathy (HAM/TSP). Sequencing used PBMCs. CDR3 DNA sequence: TGTGCCAGCAGTTCCCGGGACAGGGTGTATCTGGGCTACACCTTC. Protein product: CASSSRDRVYLGYTF.